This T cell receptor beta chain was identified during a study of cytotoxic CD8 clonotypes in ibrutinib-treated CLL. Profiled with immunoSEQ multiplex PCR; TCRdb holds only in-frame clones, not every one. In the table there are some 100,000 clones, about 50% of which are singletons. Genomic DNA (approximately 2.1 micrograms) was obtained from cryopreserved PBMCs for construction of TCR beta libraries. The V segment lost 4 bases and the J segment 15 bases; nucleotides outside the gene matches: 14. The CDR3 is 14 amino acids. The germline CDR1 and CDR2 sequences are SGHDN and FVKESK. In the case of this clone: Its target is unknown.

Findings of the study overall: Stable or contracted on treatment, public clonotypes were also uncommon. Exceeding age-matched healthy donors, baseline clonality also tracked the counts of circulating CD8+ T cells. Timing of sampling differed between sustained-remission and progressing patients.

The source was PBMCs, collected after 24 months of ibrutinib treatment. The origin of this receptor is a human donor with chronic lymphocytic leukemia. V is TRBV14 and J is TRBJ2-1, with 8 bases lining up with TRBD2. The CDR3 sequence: CASSLRPAGDQTFF. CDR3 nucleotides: TGTGCCAGCAGCCTCCGTCCAGCGGGGGACCAGACGTTCTTC.